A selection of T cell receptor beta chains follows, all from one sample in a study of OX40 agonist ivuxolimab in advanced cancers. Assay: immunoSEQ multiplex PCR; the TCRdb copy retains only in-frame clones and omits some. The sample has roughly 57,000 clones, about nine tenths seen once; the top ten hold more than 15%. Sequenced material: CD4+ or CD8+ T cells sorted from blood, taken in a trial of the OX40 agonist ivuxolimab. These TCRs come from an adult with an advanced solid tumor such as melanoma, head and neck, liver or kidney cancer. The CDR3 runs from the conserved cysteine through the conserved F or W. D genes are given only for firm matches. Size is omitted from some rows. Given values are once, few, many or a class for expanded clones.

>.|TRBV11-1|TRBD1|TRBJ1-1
CASSFSGGWTEAFF
TGTGCCAGCAGCTTTTCAGGGGGTTGGACTGAAGCTTTCTTT
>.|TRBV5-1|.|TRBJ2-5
CASSLLQDGETQYF
TGCGCCAGCAGCTTACTACAGGACGGGGAGACCCAGTACTTC
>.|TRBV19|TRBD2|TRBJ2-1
CASMSRQKLAGGTGSYNEQFF
TGTGCCAGTATGTCTCGCCAGAAACTAGCGGGGGGGACCGGCTCCTACAATGAGCAGTTCTTC
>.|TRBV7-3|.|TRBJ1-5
CASFGSNQPQHF
TGTGCCAGCTTTGGGAGCAATCAGCCCCAGCATTTT
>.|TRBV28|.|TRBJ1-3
CASSFRGGAGNTIYF
TGTGCCAGCAGTTTCAGAGGGGGAGCTGGAAACACCATATATTTT
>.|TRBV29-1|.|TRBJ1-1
CSVERTYEAFF
TGCAGCGTCGAACGGACTTATGAAGCTTTCTTT
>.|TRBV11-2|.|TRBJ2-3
CASSLVGGTDTQYF
TGTGCCAGCAGCTTAGTAGGGGGCACAGATACGCAGTATTTT
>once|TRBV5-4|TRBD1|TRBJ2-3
CASSLALGTGPDTQYF
TGTGCCAGCAGCTTGGCCCTTGGGACAGGGCCTGATACGCAGTATTTT
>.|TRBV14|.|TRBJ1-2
CASSQTDRLIYGYTF
TGTGCCAGCAGCCAAACGGACAGACTAATATATGGCTACACCTTC
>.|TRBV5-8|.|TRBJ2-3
CASSKMWGSTDTQYF
TGTGCCAGCAGCAAAATGTGGGGATCCACAGATACGCAGTATTTT
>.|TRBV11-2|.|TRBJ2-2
CASSLWASGELFF
TGTGCCAGCAGCTTATGGGCTTCCGGGGAGCTGTTTTTT
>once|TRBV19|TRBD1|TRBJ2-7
CASSRRGGDRGTYEQYF
TGTGCCAGTAGCCGTCGGGGGGGGGACAGGGGAACCTACGAGCAGTACTTC
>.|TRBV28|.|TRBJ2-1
CASTQKPRRPYEQFF
TGTGCCAGCACCCAAAAACCTCGTCGCCCCTATGAGCAGTTCTTC
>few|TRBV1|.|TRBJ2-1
CTSSQDQALAGGHNEQFF
TGCACCAGCAGCCAAGATCAGGCACTAGCGGGAGGACACAATGAGCAGTTCTTC
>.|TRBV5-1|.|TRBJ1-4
CASSLAAGPFGELFF
TGCGCCAGCAGCTTGGCTGCAGGCCCTTTTGGGGAACTGTTTTTT
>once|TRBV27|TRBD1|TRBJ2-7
CASSLGQGTYYEQYF
TGTGCCAGCAGTTTGGGACAGGGGACTTACTACGAGCAGTACTTC
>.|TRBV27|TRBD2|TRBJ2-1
CASNEPSSGSNEQFF
TGTGCCAGCAATGAACCGTCTAGCGGGAGCAATGAGCAGTTCTTC
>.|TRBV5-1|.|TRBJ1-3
CASSSTGNSGNTIYF
TGCGCCAGCAGCTCCACAGGGAACTCTGGAAACACCATATATTTT
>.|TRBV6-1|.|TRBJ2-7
CASSERGTPYEQYF
TGTGCCAGCAGTGAAAGGGGGACCCCCTACGAGCAGTACTTC
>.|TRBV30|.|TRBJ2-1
CAWSVPTTGRGGEQFF
TGTGCCTGGAGTGTACCCACGACAGGTCGGGGTGGTGAGCAGTTCTTC
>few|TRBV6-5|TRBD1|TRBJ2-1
CASSYKGQGGHEQFF
TGTGCCAGCAGTTACAAGGGACAGGGGGGGCATGAGCAGTTCTTC
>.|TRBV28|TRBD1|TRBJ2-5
CASRRDRGQETQYF
TGTGCCAGCCGACGGGACAGGGGCCAAGAGACCCAGTACTTC
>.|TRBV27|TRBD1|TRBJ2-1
CASSLSGRGPNEQFF
TGTGCCAGCAGTTTATCGGGCAGGGGGCCTAATGAGCAGTTCTTC
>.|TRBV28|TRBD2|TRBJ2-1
CASSLGLAGVTDEQFF
TGTGCCAGCAGTTTAGGACTAGCGGGAGTCACAGATGAGCAGTTCTTC
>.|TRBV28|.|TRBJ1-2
CASSFDGYGYTF
TGTGCCAGCAGTTTCGACGGCTATGGCTACACCTTC
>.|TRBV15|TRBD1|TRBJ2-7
CATSRDQGADYEQYF
TGTGCCACCAGCAGAGATCAGGGGGCCGACTACGAGCAGTACTTC
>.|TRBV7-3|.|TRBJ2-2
CASSKTGRDTGELFF
TGTGCCAGCAGCAAAACAGGGAGGGACACCGGGGAGCTGTTTTTT
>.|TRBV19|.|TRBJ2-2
CASSKQGLNTGELFF
TGTGCCAGTAGTAAACAGGGCTTGAACACCGGGGAGCTGTTTTTT
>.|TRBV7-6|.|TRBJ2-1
CASSLESYNEQFF
TGTGCCAGCAGCTTAGAATCCTACAATGAGCAGTTCTTC
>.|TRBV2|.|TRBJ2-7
CASSLVYEQYF
TGTGCCAGCAGCCTAGTCTACGAGCAGTACTTC
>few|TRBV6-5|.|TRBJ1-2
CASSPTSGHYGYTF
TGTGCCAGCAGCCCAACTAGTGGCCACTATGGCTACACCTTC
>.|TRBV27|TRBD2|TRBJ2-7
CASSLLAGAAYEQYF
TGTGCCAGCAGCCTACTAGCGGGAGCCGCCTACGAGCAGTACTTC
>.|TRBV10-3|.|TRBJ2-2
CAITGGATSGELFF
TGTGCCATCACCGGCGGGGCCACATCGGGGGAGCTGTTTTTT
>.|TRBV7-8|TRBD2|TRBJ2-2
CASSLTSGSPGELFF
TGTGCCAGCAGCTTGACTAGCGGGAGCCCCGGGGAGCTGTTTTTT
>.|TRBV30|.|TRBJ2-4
CALGREGRNIQYF
TGTGCCCTGGGGCGCGAGGGGCGGAACATTCAGTACTTC
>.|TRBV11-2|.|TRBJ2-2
CASSSVVLNTGELFF
TGTGCCAGCAGCTCAGTCGTTCTGAACACCGGGGAGCTGTTTTTT
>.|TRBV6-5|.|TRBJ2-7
CASRPRDFRSYEQYF
TGTGCCAGCAGGCCTCGGGACTTTAGATCCTACGAGCAGTACTTC
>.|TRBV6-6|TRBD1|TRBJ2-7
CASRADRASSYEQYF
TGTGCCAGCAGAGCGGACAGGGCCTCGTCCTACGAGCAGTACTTC
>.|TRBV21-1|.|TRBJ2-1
CASSKEGPWRLNEQFF
TGTGCCAGCAGCAAAGAGGGGCCGTGGCGCCTCAATGAGCAGTTCTTC
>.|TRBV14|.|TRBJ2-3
CASSPRLTDTQYF
TGTGCCAGCAGCCCACGGTTAACAGATACGCAGTATTTT